A single sample gave rise to the 4 T cell receptor beta chains below, sequenced in a study of blood T cell repertoires in COVID-19. Here immunoSEQ multiplex PCR was the method, and the copy in TCRdb shows in-frame clones only, minus some. The sample consists of around 25,000 clones, around 88% of them appearing once. The sequenced material came from peripheral blood. Source of these receptors: a human donor with active COVID-19. The donor label of this sample is uncertain.

The chain carries TRBV13 and TRBJ1-3; TRBD1 aligns across 7 bases. The V gene's germline CDR1 is PRHDT and CDR2 FYEKMQ (reference sequence). V was clipped by 0 bases and J by 4 bases; unmatched bases: 3. CDR3 length equals 15 residues. The CDR3 DNA reads as TGTGCCAGCAGCTTAGGAGGGGGCGGAGGAAACACCATATATTTT. Translation gives CASSLGGGGGNTIYF.

The J gene is TRBJ2-7, the V gene TRBV2; 8 bases map to TRBD1. Per the germline V gene, CDR1 is SNHLY and CDR2 is FYNNEI. Trimming took 0 bases from V and 3 from J; bases not matched to a gene: 7. The CDR3 has 16 residues. CDR3 amino acids: CASSEARNRGFYEQYF. The CDR3 region has the DNA TGTGCCAGCAGTGAAGCAAGGAACAGGGGGTTCTACGAGCAGTACTTC.

The V and J genes are TRBV6-5 and TRBJ1-5; D perhaps matches TRBD1 (5 bases). Germline CDR1 is MNHEY and CDR2 is SVGAGI. V lost 5 bases and J 7 bases, leaving 12 bases between the germline ends. This CDR3 contains 13 residues. The CDR3 DNA follows: TGTGCCAGCAGTCCTCAGGGAGGCCAGCCCCAGCATTTT. It encodes CASSPQGGQPQHF.

The genes are TRBV5-4 and TRBJ2-2; TRBD2 agrees at 8 bases. This CDR3 spans 16 amino acids. From germline, CDR1 is SGHNT and CDR2 YYREEE (reference sequence). V trimming: 1 base; J trimming: 0 bases; junction bases outside the gene matches: 2. CDR3 DNA sequence: TGTGCCAGCAGCTTGATTAGCGGGACGAACACCGGGGAGCTGTTTTTT. Its translation is CASSLISGTNTGELFF.